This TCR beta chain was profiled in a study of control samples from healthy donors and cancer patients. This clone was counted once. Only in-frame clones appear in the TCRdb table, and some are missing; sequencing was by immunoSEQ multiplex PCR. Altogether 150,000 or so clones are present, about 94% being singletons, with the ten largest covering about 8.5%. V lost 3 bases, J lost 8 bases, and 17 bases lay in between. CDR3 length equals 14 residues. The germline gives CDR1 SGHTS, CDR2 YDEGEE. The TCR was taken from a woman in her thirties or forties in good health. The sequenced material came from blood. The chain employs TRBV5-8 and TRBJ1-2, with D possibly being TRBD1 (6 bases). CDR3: CASSWGFSQGGYTF. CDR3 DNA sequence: TGTGCCAGCAGCTGGGGGTTCTCCCAGGGGGGCTACACCTTC.